This T cell receptor beta chain was obtained from a study of HIV-infected children after antiretroviral therapy interruption. Looking at the study overall: For the interruption arm, samples span week 0 through about 3 years after study end.

This clonotype was observed many times. Treatment denoted: PENTA 11 planned treatment interruption arm or continuous ART arm. Samples needed at least 5 million viable cryopreserved PBMCs. Unique molecular identifiers were included in an RNA-based 3' RACE TCR library. TCRdb used MiXCR to reprocess the 3' RACE reads, holding one entry per CDR3 protein. The sample lists more than 85,000 distinct CDR3 sequences, roughly 6.7% occurring once. Germline CDR1 is WNHNN and CDR2 is SYGVQD (reference sequence). There are 14 residues in the CDR3. V lost 4 bases to trimming and J lost 6 bases, with 12 bases between them.

The chain recombines TRBV10-1 with TRBJ2-2; weak D call: TRBD1 (7 bases). The starting material was CD45RA+ CD4+ T cells from PBMCs, pooled from several time points, obtained from a donor given antiretroviral therapy, either interrupted or continuous. The subset denotes: naive CD4+ CD45RA+ CD45RO- T cells. The sequence was obtained from a pool of human donors with HIV. DNA of the CDR3: TGCGCCAGCAGTGCAACAGGGGAGGCCGGGGAGCTGTTTTTT. Its translation: CASSATGEAGELFF.